The 9 T cell receptor beta chains below come from one sample, sequenced in a study of OX40 agonist ivuxolimab in advanced cancers. Repertoires were generated with immunoSEQ multiplex PCR, while TCRdb's copy carries only in-frame clones and drops some. The sample carries about 54,000 clones, approximately 88% recorded once. This specimen consisted of CD4+ or CD8+ T cells sorted from blood, obtained in a trial of the OX40 agonist ivuxolimab. All receptors come from an adult with an advanced solid tumor such as melanoma, head and neck, liver or kidney cancer.

Regarding this clone: Germline is not matched at one junction end, which may reflect a read error. The rearrangement joins TRBV27 to TRBJ2-7; 10 positions match TRBD2. Per germline, CDR1 MNHEY and CDR2 SMNVEV (reference sequence). This CDR3 spans 15 amino acids. The CDR3 loop is CAGSLSASGRGEQYF. The DNA for the CDR3 is TGTGCCGGCAGTTTAAGTGCTAGCGGGAGAGGCGAGCAGTACTTC.

The chain uses TRBV27 and TRBJ2-7; no definite D call. The CDR3 totals 15 residues. V gave up 4 bases and J gave up 0 bases, with 13 bases separating them. CDR1 and CDR2 from the germline V gene are MNHEY and SMNVEV (reference sequence). Written as DNA, the CDR3 is TGTGCCAGCAGTTCGTGGACCGCCAGCTCCTACGAGCAGTACTTC. Residues: CASSSWTASSYEQYF.

This clone has only a few counts. In DNA form, the CDR3 reads TGTGCCAGCAGCGCAGGACTAGCGGAATACAATGAGCAGTTCTTC. Its translation: CASSAGLAEYNEQFF. This chain links TRBV9 with TRBJ2-1; 10 bases agree with TRBD2. Trimming took 3 bases from V and 4 from J; bases not matched to a gene: 4. The germline gives CDR1 SGDLS, CDR2 YYNGEE. CDR3 size: 15 residues.

The chain has TRBV11-3 and TRBJ2-7; no clear D gene. Trimming shortened V by 4 bases and J by 3 bases, and 13 bases separated the two germline ends. CDR3 length: 14 residues. Germline CDR1 reads SGHNT; CDR2 reads YENEEA. The CDR3 spells CASSSPWRLYEQYF. The CDR3 nucleotides are TGTGCCAGCAGCTCCCCTTGGCGGCTCTACGAGCAGTACTTC.

The V and J genes are TRBV4-3 and TRBJ1-4; a possible D gene is TRBD1 (5 bases). Germline V CDR1 and CDR2: LGHNA, YSLEER. The V end was cut by 0 bases, the J end by 4 bases, with 15 bases between. This CDR3 has 17 amino acids. CDR3 sequence reads: CASSQDGGGGSNEKLFF. The CDR3 nucleotides are TGCGCCAGCAGCCAAGACGGCGGGGGGGGTAGTAATGAAAAACTGTTTTTT.

This clone appeared once. The chain carries TRBV9 and TRBJ2-2; no clear D gene. The V end was cut by 0 bases, the J end by 0 bases, with 9 bases between. Germline V gene sequence: CDR1 SGDLS, CDR2 YYNGEE. CDR3 length: 16 residues. This CDR3 is CASSVAGRTNTGELFF. CDR3 bases: TGTGCCAGCAGCGTAGCGGGCAGGACGAACACCGGGGAGCTGTTTTTT.

This chain joins TRBV5-5 and TRBJ2-2, with TRBD2 as a possible D gene (5 bases). Germline V gives CDR1 SGHKS, CDR2 YYEKEE (reference sequence). V was trimmed by 0 bases and J by 5 bases, leaving 17 bases between them. The CDR3 is 17 amino acids. CDR3 amino acids: CASSLAGSTRGTGELFF. CDR3 sequence (DNA): TGTGCCAGCAGCTTGGCTGGGTCAACCCGGGGAACCGGGGAGCTGTTTTTT.

The sample holds a few counts of this clone. The chain couples TRBV18 to TRBJ2-5; perhaps D is TRBD1 or TRBD2 (5 bases each). V lost 8 bases and J lost 2, with 12 bases in between. Germline lookup yields CDR1 KGHSH and CDR2 LQKENI. CDR3 length: 13 amino acids. CDR3 bases: TGTGCCAGCCACCGGGGCCGACAAGAGACCCAGTACTTC. The encoded protein is CASHRGRQETQYF. The full variable domain, completed using reference TRBV18 and TRBJ2-5, is NAGVMQNPRHLVRRRGQEARLRCSPMKGHSHVYWYRQLPEEGLKFMVYLQKENIIDESGMPKERFSAEFPKEGPSILRIQQVVRGDSAAYFCASHRGRQETQYFGPGTRLLVL.

The chain employs TRBV5-1 and TRBJ1-4, with D maybe TRBD1 (5 bases). The ends were cut back, 2 bases at V and 7 bases at J, with 21 bases in the middle. Germline V gene data show CDR1 as SGHRS and CDR2 as YFSETQ. CDR3 length equals 17 residues. The CDR3, as DNA: TGCGCCAGCAGCTTCGCCGGGTCCGGGGCCGCCGGTGAAAAACTGTTTTTT. Its protein is CASSFAGSGAAGEKLFF.